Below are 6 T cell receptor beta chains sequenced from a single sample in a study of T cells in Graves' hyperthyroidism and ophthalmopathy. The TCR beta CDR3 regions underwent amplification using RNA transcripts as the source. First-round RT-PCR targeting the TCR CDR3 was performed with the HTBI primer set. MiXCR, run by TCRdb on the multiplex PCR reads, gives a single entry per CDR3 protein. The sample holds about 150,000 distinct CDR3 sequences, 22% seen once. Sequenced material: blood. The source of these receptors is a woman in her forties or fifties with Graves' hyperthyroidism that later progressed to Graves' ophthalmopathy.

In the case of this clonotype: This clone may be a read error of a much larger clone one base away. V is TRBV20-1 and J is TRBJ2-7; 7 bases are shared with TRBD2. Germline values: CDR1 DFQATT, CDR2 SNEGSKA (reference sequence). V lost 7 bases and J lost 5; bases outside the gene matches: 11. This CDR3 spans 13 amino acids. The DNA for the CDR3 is TGCAGTGGTAAGGCGGGAGAGAGGAACGAGCAGTACTTC. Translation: CSGKAGERNEQYF.

CDR3 residues: CASRSRDTSSYNEQFF. The CDR3 DNA follows: TGTGCCAGCAGATCCCGGGACACCAGCTCCTACAATGAGCAGTTCTTC. The V and J genes are TRBV6-1 and TRBJ2-1; tentative D call: TRBD1 (6 bases). Germline V CDR1 and CDR2: MNHNS, SASEGT. The CDR3 consists of 16 residues. Trimming shortened V by 6 bases and J by 0 bases, and 15 bases separated the two germline ends.

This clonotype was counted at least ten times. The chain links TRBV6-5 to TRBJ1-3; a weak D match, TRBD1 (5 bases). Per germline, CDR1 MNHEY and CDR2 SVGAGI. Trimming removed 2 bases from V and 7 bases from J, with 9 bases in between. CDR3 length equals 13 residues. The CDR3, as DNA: TGTGCCAGCAGTTACGACTCAGGGAACACCATATATTTT. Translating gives CASSYDSGNTIYF.

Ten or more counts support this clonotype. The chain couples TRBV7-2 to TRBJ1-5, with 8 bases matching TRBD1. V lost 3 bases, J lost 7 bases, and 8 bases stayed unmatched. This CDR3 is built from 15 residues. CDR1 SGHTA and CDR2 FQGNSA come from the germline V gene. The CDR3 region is CASSFSLDREQPQHF. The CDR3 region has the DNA TGTGCCAGCAGCTTTAGTTTGGACAGGGAGCAGCCCCAGCATTTT.

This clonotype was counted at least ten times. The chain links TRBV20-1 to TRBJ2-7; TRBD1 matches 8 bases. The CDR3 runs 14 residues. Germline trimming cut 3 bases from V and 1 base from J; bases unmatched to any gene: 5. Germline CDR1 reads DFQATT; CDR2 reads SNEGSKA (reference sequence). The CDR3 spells CSASIGQGSYEQYF. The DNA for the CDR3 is TGCAGTGCTAGTATTGGACAGGGTTCCTACGAGCAGTACTTC.

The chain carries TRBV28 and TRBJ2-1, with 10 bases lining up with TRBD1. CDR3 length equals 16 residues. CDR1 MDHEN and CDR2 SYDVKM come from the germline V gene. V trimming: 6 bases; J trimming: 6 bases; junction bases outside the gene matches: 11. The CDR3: CASSGSRDRGGNEQFF. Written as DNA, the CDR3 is TGTGCCAGCAGCGGATCCCGGGACAGGGGAGGCAATGAGCAGTTCTTC.